The rows below give T cell receptor beta chains drawn from one sample of a study of regulatory and conventional T cells in RAG deficiency. Measured with immunoSEQ multiplex PCR; TCRdb has only the in-frame clones, and not every one. Here the sample spans 12,000 or so clones, approximately 95% being singletons. This sample also appeared in a second study, on regulatory T cells.

The material sequenced was CD127- CD25+ CD4+ Tregs sorted from blood. The receptors stem from a human donor in good health. Each CDR3 is given with its conserved first and last residue. The D gene is left open where the match is weak. Size tells how often a clone was seen (once, few, many) or the class of an expanded clone, and some rows leave it out.

.	TRBJ1-6	.	TRBV6-1	CASSVWDTYNSPLHF	TGTGCCAGCAGTGTATGGGACACCTATAATTCACCCCTCCACTTT
.	TRBJ1-2	TRBD1	TRBV15	CATSRFGQGAYGYTF	TGTGCCACCAGCAGGTTCGGACAGGGGGCCTATGGCTACACCTTC
few	TRBJ2-6	.	TRBV19	CASSSTSSGANVLTF	TGTGCCAGTAGTTCCACAAGCTCTGGGGCCAACGTCCTGACTTTC
.	TRBJ2-1	TRBD2	TRBV19	CASSMRGSRGGNEQFF	TGTGCCAGTAGTATGAGAGGATCGCGGGGGGGCAATGAGCAGTTCTTC
.	TRBJ2-7	TRBD1	TRBV15	CATSSQVGQPYEQYF	TGTGCCACCAGCAGCCAAGTGGGACAGCCCTACGAGCAGTACTTC
.	TRBJ2-4	.	TRBV6-6	CASSRAQNIQYF	TGTGCCAGCAGTCGAGCCCAAAACATTCAGTACTTC
.	TRBJ1-2	.	TRBV2	CASTPGFDYGYTF	TGTGCCAGCACCCCGGGGTTCGACTATGGCTACACCTTC
.	TRBJ2-3	TRBD1	TRBV6-4	CASSPGTGGLGSRNTQYF	TGTGCCAGCAGTCCCGGGACAGGGGGCTTGGGGTCGAGGAATACGCAGTATTTT
.	TRBJ1-2	TRBD1	TRBV9	CASSAGQGNYGYTF	TGTGCCAGCAGCGCGGGACAGGGAAACTATGGCTACACCTTC
.	TRBJ2-7	TRBD1	TRBV13	CASSLNRGALPFSYEQYF	TGTGCCAGCAGCTTAAACAGGGGTGCTTTGCCTTTCTCCTACGAGCAGTACTTC
.	TRBJ1-1	TRBD1	TRBV6-5	CASSWDRVRTEAFF	TGTGCCAGCAGTTGGGACAGGGTAAGAACTGAAGCTTTCTTT
.	TRBJ1-2	.	TRBV27	CASSSPGRANYGYTF	TGTGCCAGCAGTTCCCCCGGGCGGGCTAACTATGGCTACACCTTC
.	TRBJ2-3	.	TRBV7-3	CASSLSGGDADTQYF	TGTGCCAGCAGCTTATCCGGGGGAGACGCAGATACGCAGTATTTT
.	TRBJ2-1	.	TRBV2	CASSSPRHNNEQFF	TGTGCCAGCAGCAGCCCGCGACACAACAATGAGCAGTTCTTC
once	TRBJ2-3	TRBD2	TRBV7-9	CASIPSWGGGPSTDTQYF	TGTGCCAGCATCCCATCTTGGGGCGGGGGGCCTAGCACAGATACGCAGTATTTT
.	TRBJ1-2	TRBD1	TRBV11-2	CASSLGRRTGDYGYTF	TGTGCCAGCAGCCTAGGTCGAAGGACAGGGGATTATGGCTACACCTTC
.	TRBJ2-2	TRBD2	TRBV5-1	CASSLGLASAGELFF	TGCGCCAGCAGCTTAGGACTAGCGTCGGCCGGGGAGCTGTTTTTT
.	TRBJ2-3	TRBD1	TRBV4-2	CASSARDRGKTDTQYF	TGTGCCAGCAGCGCCCGGGACAGGGGGAAGACAGATACGCAGTATTTT
.	TRBJ2-3	.	TRBV10-1	CASSPTRSSTDTQYF	TGCGCCAGCAGCCCGACTAGAAGTAGCACAGATACGCAGTATTTT
.	TRBJ2-6	.	TRBV7-9	CASSSNTRGSLSGANVLTF	TGTGCCAGCAGCTCGAATACCAGGGGATCCCTCTCTGGGGCCAACGTCCTGACTTTC
.	TRBJ1-5	.	TRBV2	CASSPRDQPQHF	TGTGCCAGCAGTCCCCGAGATCAGCCCCAGCATTTT
once	TRBJ2-7	TRBD1	TRBV4-1	CASSQAQQGYEQYF	TGCGCCAGCAGCCAAGCCCAACAGGGGTACGAGCAGTACTTC
.	TRBJ1-4	TRBD1	TRBV7-6	CASSLVGTGDEKLFF	TGTGCCAGCAGCTTAGTGGGGACAGGGGATGAAAAACTGTTTTTT
.	TRBJ2-2	TRBD1	TRBV7-3	CASSRTGRNTGELFF	TGTGCCAGCAGCCGGACAGGACGGAACACCGGGGAGCTGTTTTTT
.	TRBJ1-4	TRBD1	TRBV18	CASSPQGALNEKLFF	TGTGCCAGCTCACCACAGGGGGCGCTTAATGAAAAACTGTTTTTT
.	TRBJ1-1	.	TRBV11-3	CASSFLTGTEAFF	TGTGCCAGCAGCTTTTTGACGGGCACTGAAGCTTTCTTT
few	TRBJ2-1	.	TRBV5-5	CASSLDRGNEQFF	TGTGCCAGCAGCTTAGACAGAGGAAATGAGCAGTTCTTC
.	TRBJ2-5	TRBD2	TRBV11-2	CASSSRTRWETQYF	TGTGCCAGCAGCTCCCGGACTAGGTGGGAGACCCAGTACTTC
.	TRBJ2-1	.	TRBV5-1	CASSLVGQAYNEQFF	TGCGCCAGCAGCTTGGTTGGTCAGGCCTACAATGAGCAGTTCTTC
.	TRBJ1-1	TRBD1	TRBV7-9	CASSFRGQRNTEAFF	TGTGCCAGCAGCTTCAGGGGACAGAGGAACACTGAAGCTTTCTTT
.	TRBJ2-7	.	TRBV7-2	CASSLTTYEQYF	TGTGCCAGCAGCCTTACAACCTACGAGCAGTACTTC
.	TRBJ1-4	TRBD1	TRBV5-1	CASRAGTGREKLFF	TGCGCCAGCCGCGCCGGGACAGGGAGGGAAAAACTGTTTTTT
.	TRBJ2-5	.	TRBV20-1	CSWRHMETQYF	TGCAGCTGGAGGCACATGGAGACCCAGTACTTC
.	TRBJ2-6	TRBD1	TRBV18	CASSPSWTGLQGSGANVLTF	TGTGCCAGCTCACCATCGTGGACAGGGCTCCAGGGATCTGGGGCCAACGTCCTGACTTTC
.	TRBJ1-5	.	TRBV10-2	CASSESRGTQPQHF	TGCGCCAGCAGTGAGTCAAGGGGGACTCAGCCCCAGCATTTT
.	TRBJ1-2	.	TRBV5-1	CASSLGQKYGYTF	TGCGCCAGCAGCTTGGGACAGAAGTATGGCTACACCTTC
.	TRBJ2-2	TRBD1	TRBV5-5	CASSLAPGTGGRELFF	TGTGCCAGCAGCTTGGCCCCCGGGACAGGGGGCAGGGAGCTGTTTTTT
.	TRBJ2-2	.	TRBV28	CASSPPSRLTGELFF	TGTGCCAGCAGTCCCCCGAGCAGGCTCACCGGGGAGCTGTTTTTT
.	TRBJ2-7	.	TRBV2	CASREISSEQYF	TGTGCCAGCAGAGAAATTTCTAGCGAGCAGTACTTC
.	TRBJ1-6	TRBD1	TRBV25-1	CASSEYSRTGRNSPLHF	TGTGCCAGCAGTGAATATTCCAGGACAGGGAGAAATTCACCCCTCCACTTT
.	TRBJ1-6	TRBD1	TRBV6-1	CASTRDRGSPLHF	TGTGCCAGCACCCGGGACAGGGGCTCACCCCTCCACTTT
.	TRBJ1-3	.	TRBV6-4	CASRHRDSRNTIYF	TGTGCCAGCAGGCACCGAGACAGCCGAAACACCATATATTTT
.	TRBJ1-2	TRBD1	TRBV7-2	CASSLVDRDYGYTF	TGTGCCAGCAGCTTAGTGGACAGGGACTATGGCTACACCTTC
.	TRBJ2-7	TRBD2	TRBV27	CASSVLAGHAEQYF	TGTGCCAGCAGTGTTTTAGCGGGGCACGCCGAGCAGTACTTC
.	TRBJ2-1	TRBD1	TRBV10-3	CAISLQGGQFF	TGTGCCATCAGTCTACAGGGGGGGCAGTTCTTC
.	TRBJ2-4	.	TRBV7-2	CASSHSGRNIQYF	TGTGCCAGCAGTCACAGTGGGAGAAACATTCAGTACTTC
.	TRBJ2-1	TRBD2	TRBV10-3	CAISESASGGYNEQFF	TGTGCCATCAGTGAGTCGGCTAGCGGGGGGTACAATGAGCAGTTCTTC
.	TRBJ1-2	.	TRBV19	CASSIGVNYGYTF	TGTGCCAGTAGTATCGGGGTTAACTATGGCTACACCTTC
.	TRBJ2-7	TRBD1	TRBV18	CASSPGQGIYEQYF	TGTGCCAGCTCACCAGGACAGGGGATCTACGAGCAGTACTTC